The TCR beta chain described here comes from a study of CD8 T cells in Susac syndrome. Peripheral blood CD8+ and CD4+ T cells were profiled by TCR beta sequencing. V shed 8 bases and J 5 bases; nucleotides not matched to a gene: 17. This CDR3 has 16 residues. CDR1 LNHDA and CDR2 SQIVND come from the germline V gene (reference sequence). This clonotype was recorded only once. Reverse transcription of roughly 0.5 to 1 ug RNA was performed with random hexamers. TCRdb re-derived calls from the immunoSEQ multiplex PCR reads in MiXCR, one entry per CDR3 protein. The sample has 130,000 to 150,000 distinct CDR3 sequences; less than 95% are singletons.

The sample was CD4+ T cells from PBMCs. The V gene is TRBV19, the J gene TRBJ1-1, with 7 bases fitting TRBD1. This clonotype originated in a human donor in good health. CDR3 amino acids: CASEEGARMVGTEAFF. The CDR3 coding sequence is TGTGCCAGTGAAGAGGGGGCGAGGATGGTGGGGACTGAAGCTTTCTTT. Full variable domain (outside the CDR3, taken from reference TRBV19 and TRBJ1-1): DGGITQSPKYLFRKEGQNVTLSCEQNLNHDAMYWYRQDPGQGLRLIYYSQIVNDFQKGDIAEGYSVSREKKESFPLTVTSAQKNPTAFYLCASEEGARMVGTEAFFGQGTRLTVV.